Listed here are 25 T cell receptor beta chains from one sample, sequenced in a study of CD8+ T cells in alopecia areata (dated by TCRdb to 2017 to 2018). Library creation used the immunoSEQ multiplex PCR assay. To provide template for TCR sequencing, every sample had RNA extracted and reverse transcribed into cDNA. The clones in this table, taken by TCRdb from immuneACCESS, are in-frame only. Not every clone is retained; where verified, under half of the shortfall comes from an unresolved V gene, and the cause of the rest is unknown. A total of roughly 100,000 clones appear in this sample, about nine tenths of them only once. Around 10% of the sample lies in the top ten. The meaning of the sample's treatment or condition label: oral pan-JAK inhibitor, 5-10 mg twice daily. The sample here was CD8+ T cells sorted from blood, taken between weeks 30 and 35, from a patient treated with tofacitinib. These TCRs come from a human donor with alopecia areata.

The V and J genes are TRBV6-5 and TRBJ2-3; D is perhaps TRBD2 (5 bases). CDR3 length equals 14 residues. Looked up from germline, CDR1 is MNHEY and CDR2 is SVGAGI. V was shortened by 6 bases and J by 2 bases, with 12 bases between the two germline ends. The CDR3 region is CASRIAILTDTQYF. CDR3 DNA: TGTGCCAGCAGGATAGCGATCCTCACAGATACGCAGTATTTT.

The rearrangement links TRBV6-5 to TRBJ1-2; D not resolved. The CDR3 has 14 residues. Germline V gene data show CDR1 as MNHEY and CDR2 as SVGAGI. The V end was cut by 0 bases, the J end by 2 bases, with 7 bases between. This CDR3 reads CASSYSANNYGYTF. The CDR3 DNA is TGTGCCAGCAGTTACTCGGCCAACAACTATGGCTACACCTTC.

This chain uses TRBV27 with TRBJ2-7; no clear D gene. The length of the CDR3 is 17 residues. The V end was cut by 1 base, the J end by 1 base, with 17 bases between. Germline CDR1 reads MNHEY; CDR2 reads SMNVEV (reference sequence). CDR3 coding DNA: TGTGCCAGCAGTTTATATTTTGGGGTCAGTACTTCCTACGAGCAGTACTTC. Protein sequence: CASSLYFGVSTSYEQYF.

V usage is TRBV7-9 and J usage is TRBJ2-7; D is perhaps TRBD2 (6 bases). Trimming stripped 5 bases from V and 6 bases from J, with 11 bases between. This CDR3 comprises 12 residues. CDR1 is SEHNR and CDR2 is FQNEAQ in the germline V gene (reference sequence). CDR3 sequence reads: CASSRMGGEQYF. CDR3 nucleotide sequence: TGTGCCAGCAGCCGAATGGGGGGCGAGCAGTACTTC.

The chain has TRBV12-5 and TRBJ2-1; TRBD2 agrees at 7 bases. This CDR3 region has 12 residues. The V and J ends lost 6 bases and 11 bases, in that order; junction bases with no gene match: 7. The germline V gene has CDR1 LGHNT and CDR2 FRNRAP. The CDR3 DNA reads as TGTGCTAGTGGCTATCAGCGGGAACAGCAGTTCTTC. Protein: CASGYQREQQFF.

The rearrangement joins TRBV29-1 to TRBJ2-1; D is unclear. Trimming took 6 bases from V and 4 from J, leaving 13 bases between them. From germline, CDR1 is SQVTM and CDR2 ANQGSEA. The CDR3 sequence is 13 residues long. CDR3 amino acids: CSVLLWDYNEQFF. Here the CDR3 DNA reads TGCAGCGTCTTACTTTGGGATTACAATGAGCAGTTCTTC.

The CDR3 spells CASSGEGASSYEQYF. The CDR3 coding sequence is TGTGCCAGCAGTGGTGAAGGGGCTAGCTCCTACGAGCAGTACTTC. V is TRBV2 and J is TRBJ2-7, with TRBD1 as a possible D gene (5 bases). V gave up 4 bases and J gave up 0 bases, with 13 bases separating them. Per germline, CDR1 SNHLY and CDR2 FYNNEI. The CDR3 is 15 amino acids.

This chain links TRBV29-1 with TRBJ2-2; D is perhaps TRBD2 (5 bases). The V gene's germline CDR1 is SQVTM and CDR2 ANQGSEA. The CDR3 loop spans 14 amino acids. The V gene lost 2 bases and the J gene lost 6 bases, with 13 bases spanning the gap. The CDR3 DNA reads TGCAGCGTTGAATCGGAGCCTAGCCCCGGGGAGCTGTTTTTT. Protein sequence: CSVESEPSPGELFF.

The count of this clone is one. The rearrangement joins TRBV11-2 to TRBJ2-7; 7 bases line up with TRBD1. Germline CDR1 reads SGHAT; CDR2 reads FQNNGV. Trimming cost V 4 bases and J 5 bases; bases outside gene matches: 11. This CDR3 is built from 15 residues. CDR3 loop: CASSSPTGELNEQYF. CDR3 DNA: TGTGCCAGCAGCTCCCCTACAGGGGAACTTAACGAGCAGTACTTC.

This chain connects TRBV6-5 to TRBJ2-7; TRBD2 is a possible D gene (5 bases). Germline assignment: CDR1 MNHEY and CDR2 SVGAGI. The CDR3 consists of 12 residues. Trimming removed 8 bases at V and 5 bases at J, with 13 bases between. CDR3 DNA: TGTGCCAGCCGAGGGCAGTCCCACGAGCAGTACTTC. This sequence encodes CASRGQSHEQYF.

This chain connects TRBV29-1 to TRBJ2-7; D ambiguous. V lost 5 bases and J lost 2, with 10 bases in between. The CDR3 contains 12 residues. The germline V gene encodes CDR1 SQVTM and CDR2 ANQGSEA. The chain's CDR3 is CSVTVGTYEQYF. The CDR3 region has the DNA TGCAGCGTTACGGTGGGGACCTACGAGCAGTACTTC.

The rearrangement uses TRBV10-1 and TRBJ1-4; no clear D. This CDR3 spans 14 amino acids. V shed 0 bases and J shed 5 bases, with 7 bases lying between them. CDR1 and CDR2 (germline): WNHNN, SYGVQD (reference sequence). The CDR3 is CASSESYGNEKLFF. CDR3 coding DNA: TGCGCCAGCAGTGAGTCGTACGGGAATGAAAAACTGTTTTTT.

This chain uses TRBV27 with TRBJ2-5; D is uncertain. This CDR3 is built from 19 residues. Germline V gives CDR1 MNHEY, CDR2 SMNVEV (reference sequence). V lost 4 bases, J lost 1 base, and 25 bases lay in between. The CDR3 bases are TGTGCCAGCAGTTCCCGCGGTCTCCTAACTTTAAAATTCCAAGAGACCCAGTACTTC. Its protein is CASSSRGLLTLKFQETQYF.

In the case of this clone: The identical CDR3 is also encoded by other nucleotide sequences in the sample. V gene TRBV19 combines with J gene TRBJ1-5; D gene unclear. The CDR3 sequence is 13 residues long. The V end lost 1 base, the J end lost 2 bases, and 3 bases lay between the germline ends. Germline lookup yields CDR1 LNHDA and CDR2 SQIVND (reference sequence). The CDR3 loop reads CASSIVGNQPQHF. Written as DNA, the CDR3 is TGTGCCAGTAGTATAGTTGGCAATCAGCCCCAGCATTTT.

The rearrangement uses TRBV11-2 and TRBJ2-7, with D perhaps TRBD2 (6 bases). CDR1 and CDR2 from the germline V gene are SGHAT and FQNNGV. V lost 3 bases and J lost 2, with 11 bases in between. The CDR3 is made up of 14 amino acids. In nucleotides, the CDR3 is TGTGCCAGCAGCTTTGGCGGGGCCACCTACGAGCAGTACTTC. Translated, it gives CASSFGGATYEQYF. The whole variable domain, filled in from reference TRBV11-2 and TRBJ2-7, reads EAGVAQSPRYKIIEKRQSVAFWCNPISGHATLYWYQQILGQGPKLLIQFQNNGVVDDSQLPKDRFSAERLKGVDSTLKIQPAKLEDSAVYLCASSFGGATYEQYFGPGTRLTVT.

The CDR3 sequence: CAGADGWNEKLFF. The CDR3 region has the DNA TGTGCCGGGGCAGACGGCTGGAATGAAAAACTGTTTTTT. V gene TRBV2 combines with J gene TRBJ1-4; weak D call: TRBD1 (5 bases). The CDR3 loop spans 13 amino acids. Germline CDR1 reads SNHLY; CDR2 reads FYNNEI. V dropped 11 bases and J dropped 5 bases, with 15 bases sitting between them.

This clone occurred once. The chain joins TRBV7-3 to TRBJ2-7; D call uncertain. Germline loops: CDR1 SGHTA, CDR2 FQGTGA. The CDR3 loop spans 14 amino acids. V shed 1 base and J shed 3 bases, with 10 bases lying between them. The CDR3 is CASSLMPNLYEQYF. The CDR3, as DNA: TGTGCCAGCAGCTTAATGCCGAACCTCTACGAGCAGTACTTC.

This clone is a singleton in its sample. The gene calls are TRBV5-6 and TRBJ2-5; D call uncertain. This CDR3 contains 15 residues. CDR1 and CDR2 (germline): SGHDT, YYEEEE. V was shortened by 5 bases and J by 0 bases, with 14 bases between the two germline ends. The CDR3, as DNA: TGTGCCAGCAGTCTCGACCGGATGTACCAAGAGACCCAGTACTTC. The encoded protein is CASSLDRMYQETQYF.

The rearrangement links TRBV4-1 to TRBJ1-1; 9 positions agree with TRBD1. The CDR3 runs to 15 residues. Germline values: CDR1 MGHRA, CDR2 YSYEKL. After removal of 3 bases from V and 5 bases from J, the junction contained 7 bases not matched to a gene. The CDR3 region is CASSHRQGQGTEAFF. CDR3 bases: TGCGCCAGCAGCCACAGACAGGGACAGGGAACTGAAGCTTTCTTT.

The rearrangement links TRBV30 to TRBJ1-6, with D unresolved. Trimming took off 4 bases at V and 2 bases at J, with 12 bases between the two ends. CDR1 is GTSNPN and CDR2 is SVGIG in the germline V gene (reference sequence). This CDR3 region has 15 residues. The CDR3 region has the DNA TGTGCCTGGAACGGTCGGGATGCCTATAATTCACCCCTCCACTTT. This encodes CAWNGRDAYNSPLHF.

The chain joins TRBV6-1 to TRBJ2-1, with 8 bases matching TRBD2. The CDR3 runs 13 residues. The V gene end was trimmed by 2 bases and the J gene end by 7 bases; junction bases not matched to a gene: 1. Germline V lookup: CDR1 MNHNS, CDR2 SASEGT. DNA of the CDR3: TGTGCCAGCAGTGAACTAGCGGGTAATGAGCAGTTCTTC. Its translation: CASSELAGNEQFF.

The V and J genes are TRBV29-1 and TRBJ1-1, with 7 bases that match TRBD1. The CDR3 covers 15 residues. Per the germline V gene, CDR1 is SQVTM and CDR2 is ANQGSEA. J lost 0 bases, V lost 6 bases, and 10 bases had no gene match. The CDR3 sequence is CSVKEKDRLNTEAFF. Here the CDR3 DNA reads TGCAGCGTGAAGGAGAAGGACAGGCTGAACACTGAAGCTTTCTTT. The variable domain in full, with the rest retrieved from reference TRBV29-1 and TRBJ1-1, is SAVISQKPSRDICQRGTSLTIQCQVDSQVTMMFWYRQQPGQSLTLIATANQGSEATYESGFVIDKFPISRPNLTFSTLTVSNMSPEDSSIYLCSVKEKDRLNTEAFFGQGTRLTVV.

The J gene is TRBJ1-1, the V gene TRBV7-8; 8 positions agree with TRBD1. The CDR3 contains 16 residues. Trimming took 6 bases from V and 3 from J; bases not matched to a gene: 12. Germline values: CDR1 SGHVS, CDR2 FQNEAQ. DNA of the CDR3: TGTGCCAGCAGGCCACCGGGACAGGTAGCGGACACTGAAGCTTTCTTT. It specifies CASRPPGQVADTEAFF.

The rearrangement uses TRBV27 and TRBJ2-5; D is perhaps TRBD1 or TRBD2 (5 bases each). This CDR3 has 15 amino acids. V was cut by 0 bases and J by 2 bases, with 10 bases left in between. Germline V gives CDR1 MNHEY, CDR2 SMNVEV (reference sequence). The DNA of the CDR3 is TGTGCCAGCAGTTTATCGCTTGGGGGTCAAGAGACCCAGTACTTC. It is translated as CASSLSLGGQETQYF.

The rearrangement uses TRBV5-1 and TRBJ2-1; D might be TRBD2 (6 bases). Germline CDR1 SGHRS, CDR2 YFSETQ. CDR3 length equals 16 residues. Trimming stripped 0 bases from V and 4 bases from J, with 14 bases between. The CDR3 sequence: CASSLAVGGLYNEQFF. The CDR3 DNA reads TGCGCCAGCAGCTTGGCCGTAGGAGGGCTATACAATGAGCAGTTCTTC. The full variable domain, with the rest looked up from reference TRBV5-1 and TRBJ2-1, is KAGVTQTPRYLIKTRGQQVTLSCSPISGHRSVSWYQQTPGQGLQFLFEYFSETQRNKGNFPGRFSGRQFSNSRSEMNVSTLELGDSALYLCASSLAVGGLYNEQFFGPGTRLTVL.